Below, 3 T cell receptor beta chains from the same sample are listed, as sequenced in a study of blood T cells in healthy people across ages. A J-beta primer mix and a sample-barcoded 5' primer were used in a second PCR of about 7 to 12 cycles. TCRdb ran MiXCR on the 5' RACE reads and lists one entry per CDR3 protein. The sample has over a million distinct CDR3 sequences; 40% to 55% are singletons. Sequencing input: blood. The receptor source for this set is a woman in her fifties or sixties in good health.

The V call is TRBV20-1, the J call TRBJ2-4; 8 bases are a match to TRBD2. Germline V CDR1 and CDR2: DFQATT, SNEGSKA (reference sequence). V lost 6 bases to trimming and J lost 4 bases; unmatched junction nucleotides: 11. The length of the CDR3 is 15 residues. The CDR3 DNA is TGCAGTGCCCCGATCATGACTAGCGCTAAAAACATTCAGTACTTC. Its protein is CSAPIMTSAKNIQYF.

The genes are TRBV19 and TRBJ2-2; 9 bases align to TRBD1. The CDR3 spans 16 residues. The ends lost 3 bases at V and 2 bases at J; junction bases unmatched: 4. Germline assignment: CDR1 LNHDA and CDR2 SQIVND (reference sequence). The CDR3 sequence is CASSIVQGANTGELFF. CDR3 DNA: TGTGCCAGTAGTATTGTACAGGGGGCAAACACCGGGGAGCTGTTTTTT.

The CDR3 loop is CASRGSIDTQYF. The DNA for the CDR3 is TGTGCCAGCAGGGGAAGTATCGATACGCAGTATTTT. The chain has TRBV7-9 and TRBJ2-3; D unclear. V was clipped by 6 bases and J by 6 bases, with 10 bases between them. Germline loops: CDR1 SEHNR, CDR2 FQNEAQ (reference sequence). The CDR3 loop spans 12 amino acids.